A single sample gave rise to the 12 T cell receptor beta chains below, sequenced in a study of T cells in Graves' hyperthyroidism and ophthalmopathy. Amplification of TCR beta CDR3 regions used RNA as the template. In the first-round RT-PCR of the TCR CDR3, the HTBI primer set was used. TCRdb redid the calling of the multiplex PCR reads with MiXCR, one entry per CDR3 protein. The table lists hundreds of thousands of distinct CDR3 sequences, about 15% of them singletons. Input material: blood. The receptors stem from a woman between 25 and 40 years old with Graves' hyperthyroidism that later progressed to Graves' ophthalmopathy.

This clonotype came up many times. The CDR3 DNA reads TGTGCCAGCAGCAGGCTAGGTGGCATGTACATTCAGTACTTC. This codes for CASSRLGGMYIQYF. The V gene is TRBV11-2, the J gene TRBJ2-4; D call uncertain. This CDR3 is built from 14 residues. Trimming removed 5 bases from V and 8 bases from J, with 16 bases in between. Germline loops: CDR1 SGHAT, CDR2 FQNNGV.

In this sample, this clonotype turned up many times. The V and J genes are TRBV6-2 or TRBV6-3 and TRBJ2-1, with 13 bases fitting TRBD2. The trim removed 5 bases at V and 0 bases at J, leaving 4 bases unmatched. The CDR3 sequence is 17 residues long. CDR1 and CDR2 (germline): MNHEY, SVGEGT. The CDR3 coding sequence is TGTGCCAGCAGTAGGGGACTAGCGGGAAACTCCTACAATGAGCAGTTCTTC. It specifies CASSRGLAGNSYNEQFF.

The V and J genes are TRBV20-1 and TRBJ2-1; 9 nucleotides align to TRBD2. From germline, CDR1 is DFQATT and CDR2 SNEGSKA (reference sequence). The CDR3 runs to 17 residues. Germline trimming cut 0 bases from V and 0 bases from J; bases unmatched to any gene: 6. The CDR3: CSAREQLAGSSYNEQFF. The CDR3 DNA is TGCAGTGCTAGAGAACAACTAGCGGGTAGCTCCTACAATGAGCAGTTCTTC.

This clonotype has ten or more counts. The J gene is TRBJ2-2, the V gene TRBV11-1; TRBD2 matches 7 bases. The germline V gene encodes CDR1 SGHAT and CDR2 FQDESV (reference sequence). The CDR3 totals 15 residues. Trimming at V came to 1 base and at J to 6 bases, leaving 5 bases not matched to a gene. The CDR3 is CASSLDPGLSGELFF. CDR3 sequence (DNA): TGTGCCAGCAGCTTAGACCCGGGACTATCCGGGGAGCTGTTTTTT.

This clonotype was recorded at least ten times. This chain joins TRBV12-3 or TRBV12-4 and TRBJ1-2, with D possibly being TRBD1 (6 bases). Trimming removed 1 base from V and 2 bases from J, with 11 bases in between. CDR3 length: 15 amino acids. CDR3 nucleotide sequence: TGTGCCAGCAGTTTAGATGGGACACCCAACTATGGCTACACCTTC. It specifies CASSLDGTPNYGYTF.

Many counts were recorded for this clonotype. The chain employs TRBV20-1 and TRBJ2-1; perhaps D is TRBD1 or TRBD2 (5 bases each). The germline V and J ends were trimmed by 1 base and 7 bases, with 17 bases remaining between them. This CDR3 comprises 15 residues. The germline V gene has CDR1 DFQATT and CDR2 SNEGSKA (reference sequence). CDR3 sequence (DNA): TGCAGTGCTAGAGCCCCCGGGACCACCTCAAATGAGCAGTTCTTC. Translated, it gives CSARAPGTTSNEQFF.

This chain connects TRBV20-1 to TRBJ2-1; D is unresolved. Trimming shortened V by 0 bases and J by 2 bases, and 14 bases separated the two germline ends. Germline CDR1 reads DFQATT; CDR2 reads SNEGSKA (reference sequence). CDR3 length equals 16 residues. CDR3 in amino acids: CSARDNWASTYNEQFF. In nucleotides, the CDR3 is TGCAGTGCTAGAGATAACTGGGCAAGCACCTACAATGAGCAGTTCTTC.

This sequence joins TRBV6-4 and TRBJ2-1; D call uncertain. Per germline, CDR1 MRHNA and CDR2 SNTAGT. The V and J ends lost 4 bases and 8 bases respectively, with 12 bases between them. The CDR3 loop spans 13 amino acids. This chain's CDR3 is CASSVGPLHEQFF. CDR3 nucleotide sequence: TGTGCCAGCAGTGTAGGACCCCTCCATGAGCAGTTCTTC.

This clonotype was detected ten times or more. The chain links TRBV7-2 to TRBJ2-1, with 11 positions matching TRBD2. The CDR3 spans 16 residues. The junction had 4 bases not matched to a gene; V was cut back by 1 base and J by 5 bases. Germline V gene lookup returns CDR1 SGHTA and CDR2 FQGNSA. CDR3 protein: CASSLVGTSGHNEQFF. Here the CDR3 DNA reads TGTGCCAGCAGCTTAGTTGGGACTAGCGGCCACAATGAGCAGTTCTTC.

The chain has TRBV7-2 and TRBJ2-2, with D perhaps matching TRBD1 or TRBD2 (5 bases each). The V gene lost 4 bases and the J gene lost 0 bases, with 15 bases spanning the gap. This CDR3 region has 17 residues. In germline, CDR1 is SGHTA, CDR2 FQGNSA. The CDR3 DNA follows: TGTGCCAGCAGCTCAGGGATCGGGAATACGAACACCGGGGAGCTGTTTTTT. Protein: CASSSGIGNTNTGELFF.

The chain couples TRBV6-1 to TRBJ2-5; TRBD1 agrees at 7 bases. The CDR3 covers 13 residues. CDR1 and CDR2 from the germline V gene are MNHNS and SASEGT. V dropped 6 bases and J dropped 2; count of bases not matched to a gene: 3. The chain's CDR3 is CASRAQGQETQYF. The CDR3 DNA follows: TGTGCCAGCAGGGCACAGGGGCAAGAGACCCAGTACTTC.

Ten or more counts support this clonotype. This chain uses TRBV6-2 or TRBV6-3 with TRBJ2-7; 7 nucleotides align to TRBD2. Germline values: CDR1 MNHEY, CDR2 SVGEGT. The junction had 11 bases not matched to a gene; V was cut back by 11 bases and J by 1 base. The CDR3 is made up of 14 amino acids. The CDR3 loop reads CAGSSWTSSYEQYF. CDR3 sequence (DNA): TGTGCCGGATCTTCGTGGACTAGTTCCTACGAGCAGTACTTC.